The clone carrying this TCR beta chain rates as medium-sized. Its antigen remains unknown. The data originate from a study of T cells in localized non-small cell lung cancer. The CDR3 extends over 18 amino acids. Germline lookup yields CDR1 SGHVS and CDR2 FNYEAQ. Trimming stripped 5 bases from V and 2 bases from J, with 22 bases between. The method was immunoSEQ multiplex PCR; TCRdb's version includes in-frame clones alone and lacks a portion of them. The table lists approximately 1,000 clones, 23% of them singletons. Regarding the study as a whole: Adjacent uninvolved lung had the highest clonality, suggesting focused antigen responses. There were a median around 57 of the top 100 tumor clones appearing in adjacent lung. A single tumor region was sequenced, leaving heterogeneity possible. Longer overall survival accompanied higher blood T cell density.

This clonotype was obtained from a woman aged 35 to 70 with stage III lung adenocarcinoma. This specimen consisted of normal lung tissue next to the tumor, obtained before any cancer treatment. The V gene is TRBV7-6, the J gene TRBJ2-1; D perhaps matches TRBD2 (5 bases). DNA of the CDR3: TGTGCCAGCAGCCAAGACCACTTAGGATTCGGGGCCTACAATGAGCAGTTCTTC. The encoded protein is CASSQDHLGFGAYNEQFF.